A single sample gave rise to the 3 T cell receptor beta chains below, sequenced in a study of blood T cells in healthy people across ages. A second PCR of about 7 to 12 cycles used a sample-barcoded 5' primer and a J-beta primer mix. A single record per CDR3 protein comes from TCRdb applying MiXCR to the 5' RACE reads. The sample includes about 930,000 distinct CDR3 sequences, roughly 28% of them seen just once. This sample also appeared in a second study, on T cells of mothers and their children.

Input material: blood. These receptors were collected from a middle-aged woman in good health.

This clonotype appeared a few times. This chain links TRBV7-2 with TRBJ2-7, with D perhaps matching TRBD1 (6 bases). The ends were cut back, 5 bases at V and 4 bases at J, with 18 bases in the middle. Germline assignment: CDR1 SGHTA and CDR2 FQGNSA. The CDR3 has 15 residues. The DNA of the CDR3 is TGTGCCAGCAGCCCACAGCAGGGACATTGTTACGAGCAGTACTTC. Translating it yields CASSPQQGHCYEQYF.

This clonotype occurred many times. The CDR3 protein is CATSSTGDEQYF. Here the CDR3 DNA reads TGTGCCACCAGCAGTACAGGGGACGAGCAGTACTTC. V usage is TRBV15 and J usage is TRBJ2-7, with 7 bases matching TRBD1. Germline V gene sequence: CDR1 LNHNV, CDR2 YYDKDF (reference sequence). CDR3 size: 12 residues. V shed 3 bases, J shed 5 bases, and the junction held 1 base outside the gene matches.

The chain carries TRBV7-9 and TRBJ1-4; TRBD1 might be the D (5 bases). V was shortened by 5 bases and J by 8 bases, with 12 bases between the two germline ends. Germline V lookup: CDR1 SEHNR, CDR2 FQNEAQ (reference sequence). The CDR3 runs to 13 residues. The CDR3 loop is CASSIQGQEKLFF. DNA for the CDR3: TGTGCCAGCAGCATCCAGGGTCAGGAAAAACTGTTTTTT.